Presented here are 26 T cell receptor beta chains from one specimen sequenced in a study of CD8 T cells in Susac syndrome. Random hexamers were used to reverse transcribe an amount of roughly 0.5 to 1 ug RNA. TCRdb re-analysed the immunoSEQ multiplex PCR reads in MiXCR, keeping a single row per CDR3 protein. The sample lists some 180,000 distinct CDR3 sequences; roughly 95% were seen once. Specimen: CD4+ T cells from PBMCs. These TCRs come from a human donor in good health.

The V gene is TRBV2, the J gene TRBJ2-1; D perhaps matches TRBD2 (6 bases). CDR3 size: 16 residues. Germline CDR1 and CDR2: SNHLY and FYNNEI. V dropped 8 bases and J dropped 2 bases, with 19 bases sitting between them. CDR3 region: CASDGGAITTYNEQFF. Here the CDR3 DNA reads TGTGCCAGCGATGGAGGGGCAATCACGACCTACAATGAGCAGTTCTTC.

V gene TRBV11-2 combines with J gene TRBJ1-2; D remains ambiguous. Germline CDR1 is SGHAT and CDR2 is FQNNGV. This CDR3 is 15 amino acids long. V gave up 7 bases and J gave up 0 bases, with 15 bases separating them. CDR3 region: CASTSLRRTNYGYTF. The CDR3 DNA sequence: TGTGCCAGCACCTCTCTCAGGAGAACTAACTATGGCTACACCTTC. Combining the CDR3 with reference TRBV11-2 and TRBJ1-2 gives the whole variable domain EAGVAQSPRYKIIEKRQSVAFWCNPISGHATLYWYQQILGQGPKLLIQFQNNGVVDDSQLPKDRFSAERLKGVDSTLKIQPAKLEDSAVYLCASTSLRRTNYGYTFGSGTRLTVV.

The genes are TRBV4-3 and TRBJ2-7; 10 nucleotides agree with TRBD1. J was trimmed by 4 bases and V by 3 bases; bases with no gene match: 6. Germline lookup yields CDR1 LGHNA and CDR2 YSLEER. This CDR3 has 15 amino acids. The CDR3 protein is CASSHRTGGLYEQYF. The CDR3 coding sequence is TGCGCCAGCAGCCACCGGACAGGGGGTCTTTACGAGCAGTACTTC.

This chain uses TRBV3-1 with TRBJ1-4; D is unresolved. Deletions cut 2 bases from V and 2 bases from J, with 6 bases between. The germline V gene has CDR1 LGHDT and CDR2 YNNKEL (reference sequence). The CDR3 has 14 residues. CDR3 sequence reads: CASSQSQTNEKLFF. CDR3 bases: TGTGCCAGCAGCCAAAGCCAGACTAATGAAAAACTGTTTTTT.

The rearrangement links TRBV20-1 to TRBJ2-7; no clear D. Germline lookup yields CDR1 DFQATT and CDR2 SNEGSKA (reference sequence). V was clipped by 6 bases and J by 7 bases, with 22 bases between them. The CDR3 covers 14 residues. The CDR3 nucleotides read TGCAGTGCGGCCCGCGATTCATCCGATGTGGAGCAGTACTTC. Translating it yields CSAARDSSDVEQYF.

The chain links TRBV20-1 to TRBJ2-1; 11 bases agree with TRBD2. The CDR3 covers 14 residues. Germline assignment: CDR1 DFQATT and CDR2 SNEGSKA (reference sequence). Trimming removed 4 bases from V and 7 bases from J; junction bases left unmatched: 6. CDR3 sequence (DNA): TGCAGTGCTACACCTAGCGGGAGGCAAAATGAGCAGTTCTTC. Translating it yields CSATPSGRQNEQFF.

The CDR3: CASSPPGTVPYEQYF. The CDR3, as DNA: TGTGCCAGCAGCCCACCCGGTACAGTTCCCTACGAGCAGTACTTC. This sequence joins TRBV9 and TRBJ2-7, with D hard to call. This CDR3 is built from 15 residues. Germline CDR1 reads SGDLS; CDR2 reads YYNGEE. The V and J ends lost 4 bases and 2 bases respectively, with 16 bases between them.

The CDR3: CASSQGVAEQFF. The CDR3 DNA reads TGTGCCAGCAGCCAAGGGGTCGCTGAGCAGTTCTTC. The chain couples TRBV3-1 to TRBJ2-1; D not resolved. V was trimmed by 1 base and J by 9 bases, leaving 7 bases between them. The germline V gene has CDR1 LGHDT and CDR2 YNNKEL (reference sequence). This CDR3 has 12 amino acids.

This clonotype was recorded once. This chain links TRBV27 with TRBJ2-1; TRBD2 agrees at 7 bases. Trimming at V came to 1 base and at J to 7 bases, leaving 7 bases not matched to a gene. Looked up from germline, CDR1 is MNHEY and CDR2 is SMNVEV (reference sequence). This CDR3 comprises 15 residues. The CDR3 nucleotides are TGTGCCAGCAGTTTATGGGATGGGAGGGGTAATGAGCAGTTCTTC. Its protein product is CASSLWDGRGNEQFF.

The V and J genes are TRBV4-2 and TRBJ2-1; D perhaps matches TRBD2 (6 bases). The CDR3 runs to 15 residues. Trimming stripped 0 bases from V and 4 bases from J, with 10 bases between. Germline V CDR1 and CDR2: LGHNA, YNFKEQ. The CDR3 DNA reads TGTGCCAGCAGCCAAGATTTGCGGGGTTACAATGAGCAGTTCTTC. This codes for CASSQDLRGYNEQFF.

This chain connects TRBV27 to TRBJ1-5, with D hard to call. The V gene lost 5 bases and the J gene lost 7 bases, with 21 bases spanning the gap. The CDR3 totals 16 residues. The germline V gene encodes CDR1 MNHEY and CDR2 SMNVEV (reference sequence). The CDR3 is CASSPVGPVSGQPQHF. The CDR3 bases are TGTGCCAGCAGTCCTGTGGGCCCCGTGAGCGGGCAGCCCCAGCATTTT.

The rearrangement links TRBV30 to TRBJ1-3; D ambiguous. The CDR3 covers 14 residues. V was clipped by 5 bases and J by 0 bases, with 11 bases between them. CDR1 GTSNPN and CDR2 SVGIG come from the germline V gene (reference sequence). This CDR3 is CAWSNSDSGNTIYF. In DNA form, the CDR3 reads TGTGCCTGGTCGAACTCCGACTCTGGAAACACCATATATTTT.

J is TRBJ2-1 and V is TRBV5-1; D gene unclear. Deletions cut 0 bases from V and 2 bases from J, with 9 bases between. The CDR3 length is 15 residues. Germline-derived CDR1 and CDR2 are SGHRS and YFSETQ. CDR3 region: CASSLADGAYNEQFF. CDR3 DNA: TGCGCCAGCAGCTTGGCAGACGGAGCCTACAATGAGCAGTTCTTC.

The CDR3 here is CASSVRDRVYSAQHF. As DNA, the CDR3 is TGTGCCAGCAGCGTCCGGGACAGGGTTTATTCGGCCCAGCATTTT. The V call is TRBV7-8, the J call TRBJ1-5; 9 nucleotides agree with TRBD1. Losses at the gene ends were 5 bases for V and 11 bases for J; bases not matched to a gene: 13. The CDR3 has 15 residues. CDR1 and CDR2 (germline): SGHVS, FQNEAQ.

The chain has TRBV6-6 and TRBJ2-7; the D gene is possibly TRBD1 (5 bases). V was pared by 7 bases and J by 2 bases, with 12 bases between. The V gene's germline CDR1 is MNHNY and CDR2 SVGAGI (reference sequence). The CDR3 is 13 residues long. The CDR3 DNA reads TGTGCCAGCACAGGGCCGCCTGCCTACGAGCAGTACTTC. This sequence encodes CASTGPPAYEQYF.

V and J are TRBV29-1 and TRBJ2-1; no clear D gene. There are 14 residues in the CDR3. The V gene lost 7 bases and the J gene lost 0 bases, with 13 bases spanning the gap. Germline values: CDR1 SQVTM, CDR2 ANQGSEA. CDR3 sequence reads: CSARGISSYNEQFF. The CDR3 DNA reads as TGCAGCGCGAGAGGTATTAGCTCCTACAATGAGCAGTTCTTC.

In this sample, this clonotype turned up once. The chain carries TRBV27 and TRBJ2-7; 9 bases match TRBD1. CDR3 size: 16 residues. Germline-derived CDR1 and CDR2 are MNHEY and SMNVEV (reference sequence). J gave up 4 bases and V 8 bases, and 15 bases lay outside the gene matches. CDR3 in DNA: TGTGCCAGCTCTAAGCGCCCGGGACAGGGTTCATACGAGCAGTACTTC. It encodes CASSKRPGQGSYEQYF.

V is TRBV5-4 and J is TRBJ1-1, with TRBD1 as a possible D gene (5 bases). The CDR3 covers 13 residues. CDR1 is SGHNT and CDR2 is YYREEE in the germline V gene (reference sequence). Trimming removed 2 bases at V and 3 bases at J, with 8 bases between. CDR3 DNA sequence: TGTGCCAGCAGCTTAATAGGGGACACTGAAGCTTTCTTT. This codes for CASSLIGDTEAFF.

This chain uses TRBV5-1 with TRBJ2-1, with 8 bases identical to TRBD2. Germline V lookup: CDR1 SGHRS, CDR2 YFSETQ. V dropped 4 bases and J dropped 8; count of bases not matched to a gene: 11. The CDR3 spans 15 residues. The CDR3 nucleotides read TGCGCCAGCAGCGCCGAGCGGGAGTGGGGGGATGAGCAGTTCTTC. It translates to CASSAEREWGDEQFF.

The CDR3 sequence: CASSFGRGLDTQYF. CDR3 sequence (DNA): TGTGCCAGCAGTTTCGGCAGGGGGCTTGATACGCAGTATTTT. V is TRBV12-3 or TRBV12-4 and J is TRBJ2-3, with 8 positions matching TRBD1. The J segment lost 6 bases and the V segment lost 3 bases, leaving 5 bases of the junction unmatched. The CDR3 length is 14 residues.

The chain couples TRBV29-1 to TRBJ2-7, with no clear D. CDR1 SQVTM and CDR2 ANQGSEA come from the germline V gene. The CDR3 spans 12 residues. V lost 1 base and J lost 5, with 9 bases in between. The CDR3 DNA reads TGCAGCGTTGAAGTGGCAGGCGACGAGCAGTACTTC. As protein: CSVEVAGDEQYF.

The rearrangement joins TRBV30 to TRBJ2-2; 8 bases are shared with TRBD2. The CDR3 has 14 residues. Per germline, CDR1 GTSNPN and CDR2 SVGIG (reference sequence). With V trimmed by 6 bases and J by 7 bases, 10 bases remained unmatched. CDR3 nucleotide sequence: TGTGCCTGTCCAGCGGGAGAAAGGGTCGGGGAGCTGTTTTTT. This gives the protein CACPAGERVGELFF. Using reference TRBV30 and TRBJ2-2 for the parts outside the CDR3, the full variable domain is SQTIHQWPATLVQPVGSPLSLECTVEGTSNPNLYWYRQAAGRGLQLLFYSVGIGQISSEVPQNLSASRPQDRQFILSSKKLLLSDSGFYLCACPAGERVGELFFGEGSRLTVL.

The V and J genes are TRBV7-2 and TRBJ2-7; D may be TRBD1 (5 bases). V lost 5 bases and J 3 bases, leaving 17 bases between the germline ends. Germline values: CDR1 SGHTA, CDR2 FQGNSA. The CDR3 is made up of 15 amino acids. CDR3 nucleotides: TGTGCCAGCAGCCCCCAGGGATTTGACCTCTACGAGCAGTACTTC. This codes for CASSPQGFDLYEQYF.

The V gene is TRBV30, the J gene TRBJ1-1; unclear D gene. The CDR3 totals 15 residues. The germline CDR1 and CDR2 sequences are GTSNPN and SVGIG (reference sequence). With 0 bases removed from V and 5 bases from J, the gap between germline ends came to 16 bases. CDR3 coding DNA: TGTGCCTGGAGTGTCATGTCAGCTTGGAGGACTGAAGCTTTCTTT. This codes for CAWSVMSAWRTEAFF. The full variable domain, with the rest looked up from reference TRBV30 and TRBJ1-1, is SQTIHQWPATLVQPVGSPLSLECTVEGTSNPNLYWYRQAAGRGLQLLFYSVGIGQISSEVPQNLSASRPQDRQFILSSKKLLLSDSGFYLCAWSVMSAWRTEAFFGQGTRLTVV.

The chain uses TRBV18 and TRBJ2-7; 7 bases are a match to TRBD1. The CDR3 has 15 residues. V shed 8 bases, J shed 0 bases, and the junction held 10 bases outside the gene matches. CDR1 and CDR2 from the germline V gene are KGHSH and LQKENI. The CDR3 sequence is CASTLGQAYSYEQYF. CDR3 nucleotide sequence: TGTGCCAGCACTCTAGGACAGGCTTACTCCTACGAGCAGTACTTC.

The chain uses TRBV27 and TRBJ1-2; D call uncertain. The CDR3 is made up of 12 amino acids. The germline V and J ends were trimmed by 8 bases and 4 bases, with 11 bases remaining between them. Germline CDR1 reads MNHEY; CDR2 reads SMNVEV (reference sequence). The CDR3 sequence is CASGPSRYGYTF. The CDR3 nucleotides read TGTGCCAGCGGCCCCTCGCGCTATGGCTACACCTTC.